This T cell receptor beta chain was retrieved from a study of blood T cell repertoires in COVID-19. Study-wide background: The cDNA or gDNA used as material had been derived from T cells, B-cell-depleted T cells, or PBMCs.

This CDR3 comprises 15 residues. Per germline, CDR1 SGHTA and CDR2 FQGNSA. V dropped 2 bases and J dropped 5 bases, with 15 bases sitting between them. Here immunoSEQ multiplex PCR was the method, and the copy in TCRdb shows in-frame clones only, minus some. The sample lists some 99,000 clones; 87% were seen once. This rearrangement joins TRBV7-2 to TRBJ2-5, with D maybe TRBD2 (5 bases). The TCR originated in a man between 65 and 79 years old with acute or convalescent COVID-19. The sequenced material came from peripheral blood. This CDR3 reads CASSLWVALGETQYF. In DNA, the CDR3 is TGTGCCAGCAGCTTATGGGTAGCGCTCGGGGAGACCCAGTACTTC.